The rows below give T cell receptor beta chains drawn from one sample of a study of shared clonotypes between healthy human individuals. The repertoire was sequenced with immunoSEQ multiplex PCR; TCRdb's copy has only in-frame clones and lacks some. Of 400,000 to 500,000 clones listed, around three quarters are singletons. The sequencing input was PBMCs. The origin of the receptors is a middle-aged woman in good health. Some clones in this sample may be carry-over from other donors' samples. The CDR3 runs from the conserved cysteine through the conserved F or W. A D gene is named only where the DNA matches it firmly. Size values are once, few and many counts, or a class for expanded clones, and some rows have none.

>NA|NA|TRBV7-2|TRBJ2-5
TGTGCCAGCAGCTTAGTACACCTGGAGACCCAGTACTTC
CASSLVHLETQYF
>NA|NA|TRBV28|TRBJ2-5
TGTGCCAGCAGTTTAGGGGGCGGTCAAGAGACCCAGTACTTC
CASSLGGGQETQYF
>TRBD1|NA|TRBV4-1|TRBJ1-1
TGCGCCAGCAGCGGGGACAGGGCGGGCACTGAAGCTTTCTTT
CASSGDRAGTEAFF
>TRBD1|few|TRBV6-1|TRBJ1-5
TGTGCCAGCAGTGTAATAGAGTCAGGGGGGCAGCCCCAGCATTTT
CASSVIESGGQPQHF
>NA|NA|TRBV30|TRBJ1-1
TGTGCCTGGGGCAGCGGCGGCACGAACACTGAAGCTTTCTTT
CAWGSGGTNTEAFF
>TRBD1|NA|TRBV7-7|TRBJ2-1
TGTGCCAGCAGCCAAGACAGGGGAGAGCAGTTCTTC
CASSQDRGEQFF
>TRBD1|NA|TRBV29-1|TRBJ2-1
TGCAGCGTCGATGACAGGGGGCGGCGGAATGAGCAGTTCTTC
CSVDDRGRRNEQFF
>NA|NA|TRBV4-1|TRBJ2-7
TGCGCCAGCAGCCAGATCGGGAACGAGCAGTACTTC
CASSQIGNEQYF
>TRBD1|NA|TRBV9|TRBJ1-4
TGTGCCAGCAGCGAGGGGGCGAGGCTCCCTAATGAAAAACTGTTTTTT
CASSEGARLPNEKLFF
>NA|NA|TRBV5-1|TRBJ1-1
TGCGCCAGCAGCTTGGGGGTAGACACTGAAGCTTTCTTT
CASSLGVDTEAFF
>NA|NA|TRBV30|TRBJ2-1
TGTGCCTGGAGTCGACTAGGCAATGAGCAGTTCTTC
CAWSRLGNEQFF
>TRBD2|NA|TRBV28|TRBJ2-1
TGTGCCAGCGGACTAGCGGCCGAATACAATGAGCAGTTCTTC
CASGLAAEYNEQFF
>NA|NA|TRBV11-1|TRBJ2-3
TGTGCCAGCAGCTTACGTGAGGGCGCTAGCACAGATACGCAGTATTTT
CASSLREGASTDTQYF
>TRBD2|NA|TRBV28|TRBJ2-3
TGTGCCAGCAGTCTAGCGGGAGGGCCCGCAGATACGCAGTATTTT
CASSLAGGPADTQYF
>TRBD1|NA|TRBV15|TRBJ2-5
TGTGCCACCAGCAACTTCCGGGACAGGGGCCAAGAGACCCAGTACTTC
CATSNFRDRGQETQYF
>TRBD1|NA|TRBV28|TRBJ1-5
TGTGCCAGCAGGGGCGGGACAGGGTACAATCAGCCCCAGCATTTT
CASRGGTGYNQPQHF
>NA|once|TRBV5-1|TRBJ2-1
TGCGCCAGCAGCCTTGGCCGGGAGTTTGAGCAGTTCTTC
CASSLGREFEQFF
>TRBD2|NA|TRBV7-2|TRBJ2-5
TGTGCCAGCAGCCCAGCGTGGGGGGGAGGCCAAGAGACCCAGTACTTC
CASSPAWGGGQETQYF
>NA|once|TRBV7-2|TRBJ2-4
TGTGCCAGCAGCCAAGGCTGGGACATCACCAAAAACATTCAGTACTTC
CASSQGWDITKNIQYF
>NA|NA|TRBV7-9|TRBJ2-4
TGTGCCAGCAGCCCCCCCGGCCTAGCCAAAAACATTCAGTACTTC
CASSPPGLAKNIQYF
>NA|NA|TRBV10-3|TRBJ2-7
TGTGCCATCAGTGAGTACAGGGTGGACGAGCAGTACTTC
CAISEYRVDEQYF
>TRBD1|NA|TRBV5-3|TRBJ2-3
TGTGCCAGAAGCGGACAGGGCACAGATACGCAGTATTTT
CARSGQGTDTQYF
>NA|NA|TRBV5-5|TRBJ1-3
TGTGCCAGCAGCTTGTTGCAGGGTCCTGGAAACACCATATATTTT
CASSLLQGPGNTIYF
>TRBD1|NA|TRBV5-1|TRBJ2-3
TGCGCCAGCAGCGGGGGACAGCTCACAGATACGCAGTATTTT
CASSGGQLTDTQYF
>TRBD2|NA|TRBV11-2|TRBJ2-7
TGTGCCAGCAGCCCGAATTGGGAGGGGCGGGAGCAGTACTTC
CASSPNWEGREQYF
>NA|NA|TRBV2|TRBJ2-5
TGTGCCAGCAGTGACCCGACCAGAAAGGGGGAGACCCAGTACTTC
CASSDPTRKGETQYF
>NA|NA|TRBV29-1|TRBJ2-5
TGCAGCGTTGGGCAGGGCGGCCCAAAGACCCAGTACTTC
CSVGQGGPKTQYF
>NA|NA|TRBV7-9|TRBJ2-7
TGTGCCAGCAGCCCCCATGGGGGAGGATCACGAGAGCAGTACTTC
CASSPHGGGSREQYF
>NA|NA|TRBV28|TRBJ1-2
TGTGCCAGCAGACCCCGATTGGCCGGGTTAGGCTACACCTTC
CASRPRLAGLGYTF
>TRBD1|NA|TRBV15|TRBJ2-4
TGTGCCACCAGCAGAGATCTCCCGGGACAGTTAAACTTGGACATTCAGTACTTC
CATSRDLPGQLNLDIQYF
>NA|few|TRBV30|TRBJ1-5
TGTGCCTGGAGTGTAAATCGGGGGGATAGCAATCAGCCCCAGCATTTT
CAWSVNRGDSNQPQHF
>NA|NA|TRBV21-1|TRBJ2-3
TGTGCCAGCAGCAAAGGGGGGGATACGCAGTATTTT
CASSKGGDTQYF
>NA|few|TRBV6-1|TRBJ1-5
TGTGCCAGCAGTGAGAGGACTCAGCCCCAGCATTTT
CASSERTQPQHF
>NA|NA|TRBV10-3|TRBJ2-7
TGTGCCATCAGTGACGCAGTTTACTACGAGCAGTACTTC
CAISDAVYYEQYF
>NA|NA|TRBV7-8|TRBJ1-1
TGTGCCAGCAGCGTCGGGACAACGGCTGAAGCTTTCTTT
CASSVGTTAEAFF
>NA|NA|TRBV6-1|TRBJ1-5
TGTGCCAGCAGCCCTCGGGGCGTCAGCAATCAGCCCCAGCATTTT
CASSPRGVSNQPQHF
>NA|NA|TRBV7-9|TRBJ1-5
TGTGCCAGCAGCTTAGCGGCTAGCAATCAGCCCCAGCATTTT
CASSLAASNQPQHF
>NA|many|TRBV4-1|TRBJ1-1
TGCGCCAGCAGCCCCACAGACAGTTACATGAACACTGAAGCTTTCTTT
CASSPTDSYMNTEAFF
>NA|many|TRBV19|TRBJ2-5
TGTGCCAGTAGTAGGGCGTTCCAAGAGACCCAGTACTTC
CASSRAFQETQYF
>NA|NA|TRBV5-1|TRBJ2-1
TGCGCCAGCAGCTTGGAAGGCACCTCCTACAATGAGCAGTTCTTC
CASSLEGTSYNEQFF
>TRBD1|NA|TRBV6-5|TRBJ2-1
TGTGCCAGCAGTTACGCCGGACAGGGGCACAATGAGCAGTTCTTC
CASSYAGQGHNEQFF
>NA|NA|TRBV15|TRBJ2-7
TGTGCCACCAGCAGAGAGACCCCCAGCGACGAGCAGTACTTC
CATSRETPSDEQYF
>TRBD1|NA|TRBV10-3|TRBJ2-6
TGTGCCATCAGTGAGAGGCAGGGGGCTGCTGGGGCCAACGTCCTGACTTTC
CAISERQGAAGANVLTF
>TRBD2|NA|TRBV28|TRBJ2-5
TGTGCCAGCAGTTTATGGGGAATGGCGGGAGGGCGCGAGACCCAGTACTTC
CASSLWGMAGGRETQYF
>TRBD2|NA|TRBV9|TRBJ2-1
TGTGCCAGCAGTAGAACCAGCGGGAGGGCGTACAATGAGCAGTTCTTC
CASSRTSGRAYNEQFF
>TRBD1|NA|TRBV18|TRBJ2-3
TGTGCCAGCTCACCAGCGACAGGGGGTCCGAATCCAGAATTT
CASSPATGGPNPEF
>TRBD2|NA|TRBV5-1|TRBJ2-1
TGCGCCAGCAGCCAACTAGCGGACTCTTTGAATGAGCAGTTCTTC
CASSQLADSLNEQFF